This TCR beta chain came from a study of shared clonotypes between healthy human individuals. On this clone: Its antigen is unknown.

TCRdb keeps only in-frame clones here, not all; method: immunoSEQ multiplex PCR. The table shows some 490,000 clones, with roughly 80% occurring only once. Trimming removed 11 bases from V and 3 bases from J; junction bases left unmatched: 8. CDR1 and CDR2 from the germline V gene are SNHLY and FYNNEI. The CDR3 sequence is 13 residues long. Study-wide findings and caveats: Limitation of the genetic and exposure-history diversity represented came from the few donors.

For unsorted samples, genomic DNA was extracted from tens of millions of PBMCs. This clonotype was sampled from a woman in her thirties or forties in good health. Some clones in this sample may be carry-over from other donors' samples. V gene TRBV2 combines with J gene TRBJ2-3; 7 bases agree with TRBD2. Material for sequencing was PBMCs. DNA for the CDR3: TGTGCCGTAGGGGAGGGGTGGACAGATACGCAGTATTTT. Residues: CAVGEGWTDTQYF.